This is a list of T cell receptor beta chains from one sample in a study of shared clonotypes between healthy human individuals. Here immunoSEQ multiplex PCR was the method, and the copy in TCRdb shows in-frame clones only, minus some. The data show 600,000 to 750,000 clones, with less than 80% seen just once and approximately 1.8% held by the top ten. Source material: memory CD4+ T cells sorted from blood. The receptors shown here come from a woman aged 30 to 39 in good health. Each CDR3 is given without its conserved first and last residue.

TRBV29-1	SVEDRARANYGYT
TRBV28	ASSFWRQVNTEAF
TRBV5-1	ASSPGTYGYT
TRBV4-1	ASSQIDFLPSGYYEQY
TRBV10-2	ASTTGSYEQY
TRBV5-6	ASSLIVRGNEQF
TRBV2	ASSEVYEQY
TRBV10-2	ASSESGNNEQY
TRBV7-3	ASSLGSVVGNTIY
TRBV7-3	ASSLIPGEVTDTQY
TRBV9	ASSVGLDDEQF
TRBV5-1	ASSLEGRSRY
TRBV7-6	ASSLAEGAYEQY
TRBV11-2	ASSLDRGRVSYEQY
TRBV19	ASRPNGYQPQH
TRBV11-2	ASTDEPMTALRDGYT
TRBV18	ASSPGQGNQPQH
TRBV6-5	ASSPTTRGYT